This T cell receptor beta chain derives from a study of cytomegalovirus exposure and HLA in healthy donors. The CDR3 runs to 18 residues. Germline assignment: CDR1 ENHRY and CDR2 SYGVKD. The V end was cut by 4 bases, the J end by 1 base, with 21 bases between. TCRdb's table, derived via immunoSEQ multiplex PCR, lists solely in-frame clones and lacks some. This sample has roughly 100,000 clones, with approximately 90% found just once. Among the roughly 120 subjects of the validation cohort, separate from the approximately 670-subject first cohort, were the donors. This chain joins TRBV10-3 and TRBJ2-3; TRBD1 might be the D (6 bases). The sequence came from a woman in her late teens or twenties in good health and CMV-seropositive. The sample comprised PBMCs. The CDR3 region has the DNA TGTGCCATCAGTGGGGCCGGGACACAGGAAGGAGGCACAGATACGCAGTATTTT. Protein product: CAISGAGTQEGGTDTQYF.